These 5 T cell receptor beta chains share one sample of origin, sequenced in a study of T cell responses to AZD1222 COVID-19 vaccine. Data came from immunoSEQ multiplex PCR; TCRdb stores just in-frame clones and leaves some out. This sample has roughly 190,000 clones, with over 85% found just once. Sequencing was performed on peripheral blood, taken 28 days after the second dose of the MenACWY control vaccine. The origin of the receptors is an adult who received the MenACWY meningococcal vaccine as a control.

The rearrangement uses TRBV7-9 and TRBJ2-3; D might be TRBD1 (6 bases). CDR3 size: 16 residues. Germline loops: CDR1 SEHNR, CDR2 FQNEAQ (reference sequence). Trimming removed 0 bases from V and 1 base from J, with 11 bases in between. This CDR3 reads CASSLARTEGTDTQYF. CDR3 sequence (DNA): TGTGCCAGCAGCTTAGCGAGGACAGAGGGCACAGATACGCAGTATTTT.

This chain links TRBV12-1 with TRBJ1-3. TRBV12-1 is marked as a pseudogene. This CDR3 has 11 amino acids. Here the CDR3 reads CASRDGNTIYF. As DNA, the CDR3 is TGTGCCAGCAGGGATGGAAACACCATATATTTT.

This chain uses TRBV30 with TRBJ1-1; TRBD1 might be the D (5 bases). CDR3 length equals 11 residues. Germline CDR1 GTSNPN, CDR2 SVGIG (reference sequence). V gave up 1 base and J gave up 13 bases, with 13 bases separating them. The CDR3 coding sequence is TGTGCCTGGAGTGGTGGGACCCAAGGTTTCTTT. Its translation: CAWSGGTQGFF.

The genes are TRBV3-1 (or the pseudogene TRBV3-2) and TRBJ1-3, with a possible D match to TRBD1 (6 bases). Trimming shortened V by 4 bases and J by 5 bases, and 18 bases separated the two germline ends. Germline values: CDR1 LGHDT, CDR2 YNNKEL (reference sequence). The CDR3 contains 16 residues. This chain's CDR3 is CASSPFATGARNTIYF. CDR3 nucleotide sequence: TGTGCCAGCAGCCCCTTTGCGACAGGAGCACGAAACACCATATATTTT.

The CDR3 DNA reads as TGTGCCAGCAGCCCCTACAGGGGCGAGATTCCTGAAGCTTTCTTT. As protein: CASSPYRGEIPEAFF. J is TRBJ1-1 and V is TRBV3-1 (or the pseudogene TRBV3-2); 7 bases map to TRBD1. Trimming took 4 bases from V and 6 from J; bases not matched to a gene: 11. From germline, CDR1 is LGHDT and CDR2 YNNKEL (reference sequence). The CDR3 runs 15 residues.